This T cell receptor (beta chain) was identified in a study of cytomegalovirus exposure and HLA in healthy donors. Study conclusions and caveats: Certain indistinguishable V segments, among them TRBV6-2 and TRBV6-3, were excluded. Sequencing had likely introduced a cluster of highly shared sequence variants as an artifact. Accurate HLA-A and HLA-B prediction from TCR beta sequences was reported for most subjects.

PCR was performed using 60 Vbeta and 13 Jbeta primers. Libraries were prepared by immunoSEQ multiplex PCR; TCRdb keeps only in-frame clonotypes and omits some of them. The table records about 150,000 clones, approximately 74% of them present only once. On this clone itself: Its specificity is unknown.

Donors had nominal health at sampling but likely had unrecorded immune exposures. After removal of 5 bases from V and 1 base from J, the junction contained 6 bases not matched to a gene. Germline CDR1 is SGHVS and CDR2 is FQNEAQ. This CDR3 comprises 16 residues. The V gene is TRBV7-8, the J gene TRBJ2-3, with 10 bases aligning to TRBD1. This TCR was recovered from a man aged 25-40 years in good health and CMV-seronegative. The sequencing input was PBMCs. CDR3 residues: CASSLRQGAGTDTQYF. CDR3 in DNA: TGTGCCAGCAGCCTACGACAGGGGGCAGGCACAGATACGCAGTATTTT.